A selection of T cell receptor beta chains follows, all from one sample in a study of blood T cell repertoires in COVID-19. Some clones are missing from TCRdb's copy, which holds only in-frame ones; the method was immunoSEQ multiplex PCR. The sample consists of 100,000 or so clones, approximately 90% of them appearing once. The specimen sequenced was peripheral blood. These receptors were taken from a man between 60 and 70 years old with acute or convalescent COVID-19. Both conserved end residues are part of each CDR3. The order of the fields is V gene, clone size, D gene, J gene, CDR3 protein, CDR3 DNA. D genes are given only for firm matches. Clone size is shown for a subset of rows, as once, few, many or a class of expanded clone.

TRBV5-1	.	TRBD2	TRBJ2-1	CASSSGLAPNEQFF	TGCGCCAGCAGCTCGGGACTAGCGCCCAATGAGCAGTTCTTC
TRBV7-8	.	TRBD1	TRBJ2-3	CASSLDTWTGVADTQYF	TGTGCCAGCAGCTTAGATACGTGGACAGGGGTGGCAGATACGCAGTATTTT
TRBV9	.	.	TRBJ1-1	CASSATGNTEAFF	TGTGCCAGCAGCGCGACAGGGAACACTGAAGCTTTCTTT
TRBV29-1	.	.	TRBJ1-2	CSLGENYGYTF	TGCAGTCTTGGGGAGAACTATGGCTACACCTTC
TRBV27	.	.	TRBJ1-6	CASSLGGPRVSPLHF	TGTGCCAGCAGTTTAGGGGGCCCTCGGGTATCACCCCTCCACTTT
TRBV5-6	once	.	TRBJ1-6	CASSLGRGPNSPLHF	TGTGCCAGCAGCTTGGGGAGAGGGCCGAATTCACCCCTCCACTTT
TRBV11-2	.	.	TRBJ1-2	CASSPGWQGHYGYTF	TGTGCCAGCAGCCCAGGATGGCAGGGGCACTATGGCTACACCTTC
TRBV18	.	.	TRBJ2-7	CASSPPGLGGNYEQYF	TGTGCCAGCTCACCACCGGGGTTGGGGGGAAACTACGAGCAGTACTTC
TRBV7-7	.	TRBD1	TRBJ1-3	CASSLDRVLGNTIYF	TGTGCTAGCAGCTTAGACAGGGTCCTTGGAAACACCATATATTTT
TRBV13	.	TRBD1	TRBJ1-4	CASSGRGLGEKLFF	TGTGCCAGCAGCGGCAGGGGGCTCGGAGAAAAACTGTTTTTT
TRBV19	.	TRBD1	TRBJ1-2	CASIPGTGGPLYGYTF	TGTGCCAGTATCCCCGGGACAGGGGGCCCCCTCTATGGCTACACCTTC
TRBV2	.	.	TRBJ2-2	CASSLDSHTGELFF	TGTGCCAGCAGTCTGGACAGCCACACCGGGGAGCTGTTTTTT
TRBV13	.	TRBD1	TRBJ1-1	CASSLRDRMNTEAFF	TGTGCCAGCAGCCTCCGGGACAGGATGAACACTGAAGCTTTCTTT
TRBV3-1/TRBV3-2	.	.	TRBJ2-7	CASSPLLSYEQYF	TGTGCCAGCAGCCCCCTCCTCTCCTACGAGCAGTACTTC
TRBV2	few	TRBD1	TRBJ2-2	CASSGPLGQGQARVTGELFF	TGTGCCAGCAGTGGGCCCCTTGGACAGGGGCAAGCGCGTGTCACCGGGGAGCTGTTTTTT
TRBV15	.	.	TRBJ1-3	CATSRAARGFSGNTIYF	TGTGCCACCAGCAGAGCCGCCAGGGGATTCTCTGGAAACACCATATATTTT
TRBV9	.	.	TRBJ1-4	CASSVGADGEKLFF	TGTGCCAGCAGCGTAGGGGCAGATGGCGAAAAACTGTTTTTT
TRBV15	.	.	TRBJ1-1	CATSRDLRGLNTEAFF	TGTGCCACCAGCAGAGATCTGAGAGGTTTGAACACTGAAGCTTTCTTT
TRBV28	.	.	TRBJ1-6	CASSLQQGWNSPLHF	TGTGCCAGCAGTTTACAGCAGGGATGGAATTCACCCCTCCACTTT
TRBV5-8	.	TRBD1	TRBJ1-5	CASTVTGNNQPQHF	TGTGCCAGCACCGTGACAGGGAACAATCAGCCCCAGCATTTT
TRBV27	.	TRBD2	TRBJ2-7	CASSSASGTYEQYF	TGTGCCAGCAGTTCGGCTAGCGGAACCTACGAGCAGTACTTC
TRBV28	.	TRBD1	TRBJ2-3	CATKGQGFTDTQYF	TGTGCCACCAAAGGACAGGGGTTCACAGATACGCAGTATTTT
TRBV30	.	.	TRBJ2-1	CAWSAGQMYNEQFF	TGTGCCTGGAGCGCCGGACAGATGTACAATGAGCAGTTCTTC
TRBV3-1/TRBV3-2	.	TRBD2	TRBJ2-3	CASSQSGLASDTQYF	TGTGCCAGCAGCCAGTCAGGACTAGCGTCAGATACGCAGTATTTT